This TCR beta chain was found in a study of blood T cell repertoires in COVID-19. Across the whole study: Specimens from acute and convalescent COVID-19 originated in the United States, Italy and Spain. T cells, B-cell-depleted T cells, or PBMCs provided the cDNA or gDNA that served as material.

The CDR3 covers 14 residues. Germline V gives CDR1 SGHTA, CDR2 FQGNSA. Trimming removed 3 bases at V and 3 bases at J, with 8 bases between. This clone was counted a single time. The data were produced by immunoSEQ multiplex PCR, yet TCRdb's version contains in-frame clones alone and is incomplete. The sample contains roughly 99,000 clones, 70% to 90% of which appear only once. This rearrangement joins TRBV7-2 to TRBJ1-4; D not certain. The sequence came from a man aged 35-49 years with active or convalescent COVID-19. Sequencing was carried out using peripheral blood. Written as DNA, the CDR3 is TGTGCCAGCAGCTTCCAGTATCCTAATGAAAAACTGTTTTTT. Its protein is CASSFQYPNEKLFF. The full variable domain, in which reference TRBV7-2 and TRBJ1-4 provide the parts outside the CDR3, is GAGVSQSPSNKVTEKGKDVELRCDPISGHTALYWYRQSLGQGLEFLIYFQGNSAPDKSGLPSDRFSAERTGGSVSTLTIQRTQQEDSAVYLCASSFQYPNEKLFFGSGTQLSVL.